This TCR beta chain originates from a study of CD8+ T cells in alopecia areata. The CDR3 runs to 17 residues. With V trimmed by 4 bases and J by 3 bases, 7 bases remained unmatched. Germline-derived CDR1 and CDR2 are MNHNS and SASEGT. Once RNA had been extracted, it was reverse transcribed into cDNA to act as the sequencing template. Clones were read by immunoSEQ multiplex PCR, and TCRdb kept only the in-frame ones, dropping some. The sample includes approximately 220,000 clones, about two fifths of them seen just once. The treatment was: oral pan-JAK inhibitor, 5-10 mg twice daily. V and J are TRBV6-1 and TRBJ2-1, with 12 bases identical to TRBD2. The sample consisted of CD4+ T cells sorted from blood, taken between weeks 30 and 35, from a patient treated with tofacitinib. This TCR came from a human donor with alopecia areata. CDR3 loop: CASSARLAGAFYNEQFF. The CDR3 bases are TGTGCCAGCAGTGCCCGACTAGCGGGGGCCTTCTACAATGAGCAGTTCTTC.